Listed here is a single T cell receptor (beta chain). What it binds is unknown. The CDR3 totals 13 residues. Trimming cost V 7 bases and J 4 bases; bases outside gene matches: 5. Germline lookup yields CDR1 MNHEY and CDR2 SVGAGI. A multiplex PCR was run with 60 Vbeta primers and 13 Jbeta primers. In the original processing: Counted up in a later analysis, unique TCR beta chains came to around 80 million, with around 9.9 million shared. TCRdb keeps only in-frame clones here, not all; method: immunoSEQ multiplex PCR. The DNA was the basis for D and trimming; V, J and clone size are from that table. The profile shows about 180,000 clones, about four fifths of them singletons. This record comes from a study of cytomegalovirus exposure and HLA in healthy donors. General study findings and limits: V- and J-gene trimming in TCR beta was tied to a missense DCLRE1C variant by an analysis performed later. In an earlier analysis, most TCR beta V segments were productive about 87% or about 30% of the time.

The chain employs TRBV6-5 and TRBJ2-7; 9 bases line up with TRBD2. The TCR originated in a man aged 35-49 years in good health and CMV-seronegative. Sample: PBMCs. The CDR3 is CASKAGGYYEQYF. Written as DNA, the CDR3 is TGTGCCAGCAAAGCGGGAGGCTATTACGAGCAGTACTTC.